This T cell receptor beta chain was identified in a study of beta chain features in type 1 diabetes. Points from the study as a whole: Within each of all four CD4+ subsets, Type 1 diabetes patients had TCRB CDR3s that were moderately but significantly shorter.

This clone was counted a few times. The target antigen is unknown. Trimming took off 6 bases at V and 7 bases at J, with 14 bases between the two ends. Germline V gene data show CDR1 as SGHRS and CDR2 as YFSETQ. The CDR3 totals 13 residues. Expressed TCRB transcripts were sequenced, since all the RNA that had been isolated was reverse transcribed. TCRdb's copy holds only in-frame clones and misses some; the assay was immunoSEQ multiplex PCR. The top ten hold less than 0.025% of the sample, which has about 700,000 clones, roughly 12% seen once. V and J are TRBV5-1 and TRBJ2-1; D is unclear. The sequencing input was naive CD4+ T cells from blood. The clonotype originates from a man in his late teens or twenties with type 1 diabetes. The CDR3 nucleotides are TGCGCCAGCAAAAGGACCGAAGGGAATGAGCAGTTCTTC. Its protein is CASKRTEGNEQFF.